The clone carrying this T cell receptor beta chain was seen once. This record comes from a study of cytomegalovirus exposure and HLA in healthy donors. Trimming stripped 0 bases from V and 2 bases from J, with 13 bases between. The CDR3 length is 16 residues. Germline V gives CDR1 SGHRS, CDR2 YFSETQ. Profiling relied on immunoSEQ multiplex PCR, and the TCRdb table lists in-frame clones only, not all of them. The sample yields around 100,000 clones, about 95% seen once. The V and J genes are TRBV5-1 and TRBJ2-3; D is perhaps TRBD1 (6 bases). Input material: PBMCs. The source is a woman aged 18-29 years in good health and CMV-seronegative. CDR3 loop: CASSLVRGINTDTQYF. The CDR3 DNA sequence: TGCGCCAGCAGCTTGGTCAGGGGCATCAACACAGATACGCAGTATTTT. Together with reference TRBV5-1 and TRBJ2-3, the CDR3 gives the full variable domain: KAGVTQTPRYLIKTRGQQVTLSCSPISGHRSVSWYQQTPGQGLQFLFEYFSETQRNKGNFPGRFSGRQFSNSRSEMNVSTLELGDSALYLCASSLVRGINTDTQYFGPGTRLTVL.